What follows describes a single TCR beta chain. The antigen is not known. Germline values: CDR1 LNHDA, CDR2 SQIVND (reference sequence). V lost 5 bases and J 1 base, leaving 17 bases between the germline ends. CDR3 size: 16 residues. This sample is drawn from a study of cytomegalovirus exposure and HLA in healthy donors. Overall study findings and caveats: The study labeled 150 to 200 TCR beta chains cytomegalovirus-associated. The dataset shows that most TCR sequences were rare, while some public TCRs occurred in many donors. Using the classifier, cytomegalovirus status was reportedly diagnosed with high specificity and sensitivity. Subsequent analysis of the 100 to 150 validation repertoires found a tendency for first-cohort TCR clusters to co-occur.

Clones were sequenced by immunoSEQ multiplex PCR, and TCRdb holds only the in-frame ones, with some missing. The sample includes more than 55,000 clones, roughly nine tenths of them seen just once. The receptor's source is a young woman in good health and CMV-seronegative. Sequenced input: PBMCs. The chain couples TRBV19 to TRBJ1-2; maybe TRBD1 (6 bases). CDR3 nucleotide sequence: TGTGCCAGTAGTGATTGGGGGCGCAAGCGTAACTATGGCTACACCTTC. Its protein product is CASSDWGRKRNYGYTF.